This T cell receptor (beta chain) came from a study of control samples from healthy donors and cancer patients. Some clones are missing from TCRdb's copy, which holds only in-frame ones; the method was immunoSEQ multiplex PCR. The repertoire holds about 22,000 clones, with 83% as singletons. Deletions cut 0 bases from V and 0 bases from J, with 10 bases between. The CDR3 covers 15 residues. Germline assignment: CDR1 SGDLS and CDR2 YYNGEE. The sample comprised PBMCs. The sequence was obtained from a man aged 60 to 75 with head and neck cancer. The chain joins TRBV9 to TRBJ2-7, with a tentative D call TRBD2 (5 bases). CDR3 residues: CASSVGGIGSYEQYF. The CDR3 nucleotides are TGTGCCAGCAGCGTAGGAGGGATTGGCTCCTACGAGCAGTACTTC.